This TCR beta chain was profiled in a study of blood T cell repertoires in COVID-19. As handled by the study authors: Amplification of reference gene primers provided the estimated nucleated cell counts. The assay was immunoSEQ multiplex PCR, and TCRdb's table has in-frame clones only and misses some. The V and J calls and the clone size are those of that table, but D and trimming were determined from the DNA. This sample carries about 73,000 clones, 85% to 90% of them seen once, and the ten largest clones take approximately 10%. Germline V lookup: CDR1 LNHDA, CDR2 SQIVND (reference sequence). The CDR3 runs to 16 residues. V lost 6 bases and J lost 2, with 14 bases in between.

This chain connects TRBV19 to TRBJ2-6; D gene unclear. The clonotype originates from a man older than 75 with acute or convalescent COVID-19. Sequencing was carried out using peripheral blood. The CDR3 coding sequence is TGTGCCAGTAGGAGAGCTGCCTCCACTGGGGCCAACGTCCTGACTTTC. Encoded protein: CASRRAASTGANVLTF.